The next 12 T cell receptor beta chains were all read from a single sample in a study of Ad26.COV2.S vaccination and SARS-CoV-2 variants (TCRdb year 2021). The treatment or condition label on this specimen signifies: 15 to 20 received Ad26.COV2.S at low or high dose, single or two shots; about 5 received placebo; per-sample allocation not given. For vaccine and placebo recipients, the sequenced repertoires came from samples collected on day 63 after the first injection. The method was the immunoSEQ multiplex PCR assay. The immuneACCESS repertoire file appears here via TCRdb, limited to in-frame rearrangements. These files lack a portion of the clones; in checked studies, under half of the deficit traces to unresolved V genes, and the cause of the others is not known. Within this sample are 500,000 or so clones, with 89% of them counted one time only. Of the sample, about 2.7% is held by the ten largest clones.

The sequences come from peripheral blood, collected in a trial of Ad26.COV2.S vaccine versus placebo. These receptors were collected from a person between 18 and 65 years old who received the Ad26.COV2.S COVID-19 vaccine or a placebo.

The chain joins TRBV7-3 to TRBJ1-1; D remains unclear. This CDR3 region has 13 residues. Germline V gene lookup returns CDR1 SGHTA and CDR2 FQGTGA. V was trimmed by 5 bases and J by 1 base, leaving 8 bases between them. As DNA, the CDR3 is TGTGCCAGCAGCCCGCGCCCGAACACTGAAGCTTTCTTT. This encodes CASSPRPNTEAFF.

The chain uses TRBV21-1 and TRBJ1-5; TRBD1 reflects the table's D call only, with no check against the DNA. TRBV21-1 constitutes a pseudogene. The CDR3 extends over 14 amino acids. The CDR3 reads CASSNQDSPQPQHF. Here the CDR3 DNA reads TGTGCCAGCAGCAACCAGGACAGCCCTCAGCCCCAGCATTTT.

The V gene is TRBV10-2, the J gene TRBJ2-7, with 9 nucleotides matching TRBD1. V shed 6 bases and J 3 bases; nucleotides not matched to a gene: 6. Germline CDR1 is WSHSY and CDR2 is SAAADI. CDR3 size: 14 residues. The DNA for the CDR3 is TGCGCCAGCAGGGGGGGGACAGGGAGCTACGAGCAGTACTTC. It specifies CASRGGTGSYEQYF.

This clone was recorded many times. The chain has TRBV15 and TRBJ2-3, with D unresolved. The CDR3 extends over 15 amino acids. The germline V gene encodes CDR1 LNHNV and CDR2 YYDKDF (reference sequence). V was trimmed by 1 base and J by 4 bases, leaving 12 bases between them. The DNA for the CDR3 is TGTGCCACCAGCAGAGCGGGCAGCGCGGCAGATACGCAGTATTTT. Translated: CATSRAGSAADTQYF.

The chain couples TRBV11-3 to TRBJ2-3; 10 bases are a match to TRBD2. CDR1 and CDR2 (germline): SGHNT, YENEEA. With V trimmed by 5 bases and J by 4 bases, 6 bases remained unmatched. CDR3 length: 15 residues. The CDR3 region has the DNA TGTGCCAGCAGCCACCAGCGGGGGGGGGCAGATACGCAGTATTTT. Encoded protein: CASSHQRGGADTQYF.

The chain combines TRBV4-2 with TRBJ1-6; 7 bases align to TRBD1. The V gene end was trimmed by 1 base and the J gene end by 5 bases; junction bases not matched to a gene: 8. The germline V gene encodes CDR1 LGHNA and CDR2 YNFKEQ. This CDR3 spans 17 amino acids. CDR3 protein: CASSQVSGQTNNSPLHF. For the CDR3, the DNA is TGTGCCAGCAGCCAAGTCTCGGGACAGACGAATAATTCACCCCTCCACTTT.

The chain couples TRBV4-1 to TRBJ1-2; 9 nucleotides line up with TRBD1. Germline V CDR1 and CDR2: MGHRA, YSYEKL. CDR3 length: 16 amino acids. V lost 3 bases and J lost 5; bases outside the gene matches: 10. In DNA form, the CDR3 reads TGCGCCAGCAGCCATATACAGGGGGCTCGGGGGTATGGCTACACCTTC. It specifies CASSHIQGARGYGYTF.

The count of this clone is one. The rearrangement joins TRBV5-1 to TRBJ2-6, with unresolved D. The V and J ends lost 0 bases and 1 base respectively, with 8 bases between them. Looked up from germline, CDR1 is SGHRS and CDR2 is YFSETQ. The CDR3 contains 16 residues. This CDR3 is CASSLGGRSGANVLTF. CDR3 nucleotide sequence: TGCGCCAGCAGCTTGGGGGGAAGGTCTGGGGCCAACGTCCTGACTTTC.

The chain carries TRBV11-2 and TRBJ2-5; 7 bases are a match to TRBD2. This CDR3 has 14 amino acids. V lost 0 bases and J lost 4; bases outside the gene matches: 2. The germline gives CDR1 SGHAT, CDR2 FQNNGV. The CDR3 DNA reads as TGTGCCAGCAGCTTAGAGTCGGGGGGAGAGACCCAGTACTTC. Encoded protein: CASSLESGGETQYF.

This clone has only one observation. The genes are TRBV11-2 and TRBJ2-3, with 7 positions matching TRBD1. Looked up from germline, CDR1 is SGHAT and CDR2 is FQNNGV. This CDR3 has 14 amino acids. V was clipped by 2 bases and J by 6 bases; unmatched bases: 5. The CDR3 DNA reads TGTGCCAGCAGCTTAACCGACAGGGAGGATACGCAGTATTTT. This sequence encodes CASSLTDREDTQYF.

This clone was seen more than once but under ten times. The genes are TRBV4-3 and TRBJ1-6; 10 positions agree with TRBD1. CDR1 is LGHNA and CDR2 is YSLEER in the germline V gene. Unmatched junction bases numbered 2, after V lost 5 bases and J lost 7 bases. The CDR3 extends over 14 amino acids. The CDR3 DNA is TGCGCCAGCAGCTGGGGACAGGGGAATTCACCCCTCCACTTT. Translating it yields CASSWGQGNSPLHF.

CDR3 sequence (DNA): TGTGCCAGCAGCCCCCCGGGCGGGGGAACTGAAGCTTTCTTT. This sequence encodes CASSPPGGGTEAFF. The rearrangement joins TRBV7-9 to TRBJ1-1; TRBD1 is a possible D gene (5 bases). Germline V CDR1 and CDR2: SEHNR, FQNEAQ (reference sequence). The V and J ends lost 5 bases and 5 bases respectively, with 15 bases between them. The CDR3 extends over 14 amino acids.